This TCR beta chain was found in a study of blood T cells in healthy people across ages. It was with a sample-barcoded 5' primer and a J-beta primer mix that a second PCR of roughly 7 to 12 cycles was run. TCRdb re-called the 5' RACE reads through MiXCR, storing one row per CDR3 protein. The table shows 1 million or so distinct CDR3 sequences, with less than 25% occurring only once. Trimming took off 6 bases at V and 11 bases at J, with 25 bases between the two ends. From germline, CDR1 is SGHAT and CDR2 FQNNGV. This CDR3 region has 15 residues. These data were also reused for a study on T cells of mothers and their children. From that paper: Each 15 ul cDNA reaction used 1.5 ug RNA; all RNA was used. Second-PCR amplification with M1S added sample barcodes and 2-4 random nucleotides. Persisting microchimeric T cell clones went undetected.

The sequenced sample consisted of blood. This sequence joins TRBV11-2 and TRBJ2-5, with D perhaps matching TRBD1 or TRBD2 (5 bases each). The sequence was obtained from a girl aged 2-9 years in good health. CDR3 protein: CASSFWDEVPGVQYF. DNA for the CDR3: TGTGCCAGCAGTTTTTGGGACGAAGTGCCGGGTGTGCAGTACTTC.